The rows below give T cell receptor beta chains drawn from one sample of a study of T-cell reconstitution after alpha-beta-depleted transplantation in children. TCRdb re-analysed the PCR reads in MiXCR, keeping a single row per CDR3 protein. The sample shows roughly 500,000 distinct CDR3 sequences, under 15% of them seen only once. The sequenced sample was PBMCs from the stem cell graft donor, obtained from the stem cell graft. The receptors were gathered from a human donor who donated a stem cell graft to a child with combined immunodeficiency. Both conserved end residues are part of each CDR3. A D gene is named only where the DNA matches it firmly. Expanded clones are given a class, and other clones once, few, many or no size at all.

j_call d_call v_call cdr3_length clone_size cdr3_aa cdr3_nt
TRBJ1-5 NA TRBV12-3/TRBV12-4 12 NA CASTIQGQPQHF TGTGCCAGCACCATACAGGGTCAGCCCCAGCATTTT
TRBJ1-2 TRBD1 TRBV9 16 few CASSVEPQGADYGYTF TGTGCCAGCAGCGTAGAGCCCCAGGGGGCAGACTATGGCTACACCTTC
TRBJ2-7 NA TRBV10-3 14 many CAISGGANSYEQYF TGTGCCATCAGTGGGGGGGCTAACTCCTACGAGCAGTACTTC
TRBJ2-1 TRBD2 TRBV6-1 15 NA CASSKAGGPGNEQFF TGTGCCAGCAGCAAAGCGGGGGGCCCTGGGAATGAGCAGTTCTTC
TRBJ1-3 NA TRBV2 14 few CASSDWAGLNTIYF TGTGCCAGCAGTGACTGGGCCGGGCTGAACACCATATATTTT
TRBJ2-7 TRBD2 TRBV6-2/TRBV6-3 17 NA CASRDGLAGPNSNEQYF TGTGCCAGCAGAGACGGACTAGCGGGACCTAATTCCAACGAGCAGTACTTC
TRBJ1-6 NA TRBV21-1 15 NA CASSKGSAYNSPLHF TGTGCCAGCAGCAAGGGGTCCGCCTATAATTCACCCCTCCACTTT
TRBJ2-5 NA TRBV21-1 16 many CASSPADRGSVETQYF TGTGCCAGCAGCCCGGCGGACAGGGGTTCTGTGGAGACCCAGTACTTC
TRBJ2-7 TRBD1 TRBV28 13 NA CASTPGQGSRQYF TGTGCCAGCACCCCCGGACAGGGTTCGCGGCAGTACTTC
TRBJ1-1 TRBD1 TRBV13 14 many CASSYRTGNTEAFF TGTGCCAGCAGCTACCGGACAGGGAACACTGAAGCTTTCTTT
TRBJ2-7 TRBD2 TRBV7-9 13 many CASSLAASYEQYF TGTGCCAGCAGTCTAGCGGCCTCCTACGAGCAGTACTTC
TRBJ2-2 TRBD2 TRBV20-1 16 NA CSARLAGGPNTGELFF TGCAGTGCGAGACTAGCGGGAGGGCCGAACACCGGGGAGCTGTTTTTT
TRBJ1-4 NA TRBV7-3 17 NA CASSLERMADSDEKLFF TGTGCCAGCAGCTTAGAGCGGATGGCGGATTCGGATGAAAAACTGTTTTTT
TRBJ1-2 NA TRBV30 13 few CAWSVDGAYGYTF TGTGCCTGGAGTGTGGACGGGGCCTATGGCTACACCTTC
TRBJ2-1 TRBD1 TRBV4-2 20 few CASRASSGQGPISSYNEQFF TGTGCCAGCAGGGCCTCATCGGGACAGGGGCCCATCAGCTCCTACAATGAGCAGTTCTTC
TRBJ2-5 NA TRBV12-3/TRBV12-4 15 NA CASSLTGTPKETQYF TGTGCCAGCAGTCTTACCGGGACTCCAAAAGAGACCCAGTACTTC
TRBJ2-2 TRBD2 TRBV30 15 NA CAWSALAVHTGELFF TGTGCCTGGAGTGCGCTAGCGGTTCACACCGGGGAGCTGTTTTTT
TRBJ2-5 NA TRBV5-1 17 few CASGDVSVSGLQETQYF TGCGCCAGCGGGGATGTGTCGGTCAGCGGTCTACAAGAGACCCAGTACTTC
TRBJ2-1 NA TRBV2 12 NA CASSEVGNEQFF TGTGCCAGCAGTGAAGTGGGCAATGAGCAGTTCTTC
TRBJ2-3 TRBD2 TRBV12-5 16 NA CASGLGLAGKADTQYF TGTGCTAGTGGTTTGGGCCTAGCGGGGAAGGCAGATACGCAGTATTTT
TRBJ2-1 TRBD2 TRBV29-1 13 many CSVKAGVNNEQFF TGCAGCGTTAAAGCGGGAGTGAACAATGAGCAGTTCTTC
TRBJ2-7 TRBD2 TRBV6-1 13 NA CASGGGGYYEQYF TGTGCCAGCGGCGGCGGGGGATACTACGAGCAGTACTTC
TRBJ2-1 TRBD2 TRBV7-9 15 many CASSVSGGAHNEQFF TGTGCCAGCAGCGTTAGCGGGGGGGCCCACAATGAGCAGTTCTTC
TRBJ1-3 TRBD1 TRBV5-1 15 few CASSFGQGYGNTIYF TGCGCCAGCAGCTTCGGACAGGGCTATGGAAACACCATATATTTT
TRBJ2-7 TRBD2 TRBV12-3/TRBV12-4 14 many CASSPSGSVYEQYF TGTGCCAGCAGCCCCAGCGGGAGTGTCTACGAGCAGTACTTC
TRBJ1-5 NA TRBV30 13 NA CAWSTLRGQPQHF TGTGCCTGGAGTACCCTAAGGGGTCAGCCCCAGCATTTT
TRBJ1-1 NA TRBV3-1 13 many CASSRREVTEAFF TGTGCCAGCAGTCGAAGAGAGGTGACTGAAGCTTTCTTT
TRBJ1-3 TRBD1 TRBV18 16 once CASSPRDRGDGNTIYF TGTGCCAGCTCACCGCGGGACAGGGGGGATGGAAACACCATATATTTT
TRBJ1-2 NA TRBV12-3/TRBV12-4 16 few CASTLAPWGAHYGYTF TGTGCCAGCACCCTTGCCCCTTGGGGGGCCCACTATGGCTACACCTTC
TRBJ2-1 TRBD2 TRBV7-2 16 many CASSLRGLAGVGEQFF TGTGCCAGCAGCTTGCGGGGACTAGCGGGAGTCGGGGAGCAGTTCTTC
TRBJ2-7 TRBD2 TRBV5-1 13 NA CASSSNLAGEQYF TGCGCCAGCAGCTCCAACCTAGCGGGCGAGCAGTACTTC
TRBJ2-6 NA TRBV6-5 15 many CASSYFHSGANVLTF TGTGCCAGCAGTTACTTTCACTCTGGGGCCAACGTCCTGACTTTC
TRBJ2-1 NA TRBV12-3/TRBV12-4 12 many CASSFSINEQFF TGTGCCAGCAGTTTTTCGATCAATGAGCAGTTCTTC
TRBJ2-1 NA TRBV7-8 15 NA CASSPGGQTYNEQFF TGTGCCAGCAGCCCGGGGGGACAGACCTACAATGAGCAGTTCTTC
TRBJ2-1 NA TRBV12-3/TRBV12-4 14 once CASSSVPGSGEQFF TGTGCCAGCAGTTCCGTGCCAGGGTCTGGTGAGCAGTTCTTC
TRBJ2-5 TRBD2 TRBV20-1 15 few CSAANSGGSQETQYF TGCAGTGCTGCAAATAGCGGGGGGTCCCAAGAGACCCAGTACTTC
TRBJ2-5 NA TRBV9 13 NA CASSVVLGETQYF TGTGCCAGCAGCGTAGTGCTGGGGGAGACCCAGTACTTC
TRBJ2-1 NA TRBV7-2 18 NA CASSLVAVGFGGYNEQFF TGTGCCAGCAGCTTAGTCGCCGTGGGATTCGGAGGGTACAATGAGCAGTTCTTC
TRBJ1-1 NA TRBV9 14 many CASSVGPTGAEAFF TGTGCCAGCAGCGTAGGACCTACCGGCGCTGAAGCTTTCTTT
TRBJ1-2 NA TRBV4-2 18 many CASSQDEGSQTVNYGYTF TGTGCCAGCAGCCAAGATGAAGGGTCCCAGACCGTTAACTATGGCTACACCTTC
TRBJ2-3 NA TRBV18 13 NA CASSPEGRRDKYF TGTGCCAGCTCACCAGAAGGGCGAAGGGACAAGTATTTT
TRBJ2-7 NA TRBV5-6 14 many CASRIRLDSYEQYF TGTGCCAGCCGAATCCGACTTGACTCCTACGAGCAGTACTTC
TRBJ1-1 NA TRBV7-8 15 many CASSPVGGAATEAFF TGTGCCAGCAGCCCGGTTGGGGGGGCTGCCACTGAAGCTTTCTTT
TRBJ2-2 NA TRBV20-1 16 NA CCARGERGGKSGELFF TGCTGTGCTAGAGGGGAAAGAGGCGGGAAGTCCGGGGAGCTGTTTTTT
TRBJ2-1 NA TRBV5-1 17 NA CASSSLGGRLSYNEQFF TGCGCCAGCAGCTCCCTAGGGGGGCGATTATCCTACAATGAGCAGTTCTTC
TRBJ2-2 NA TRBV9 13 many CASSVDLSGELFF TGTGCCAGCAGCGTAGATCTATCCGGGGAGCTGTTTTTT
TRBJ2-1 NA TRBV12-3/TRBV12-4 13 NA CASSHGGPNEQFF TGTGCCAGCAGCCACGGAGGGCCGAATGAGCAGTTCTTC
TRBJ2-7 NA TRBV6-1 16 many CASSETGGTAAGEQYF TGTGCCAGCAGTGAAACAGGAGGGACAGCGGCGGGCGAGCAGTACTTC
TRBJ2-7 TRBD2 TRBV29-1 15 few CSGSDGVAGHPGQYF TGCAGCGGCAGTGACGGGGTAGCGGGACATCCCGGGCAGTACTTC
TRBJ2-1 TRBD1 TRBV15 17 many CATSRDQYRDRDSEQFF TGTGCCACCAGCAGAGATCAGTACCGGGACAGGGACAGTGAGCAGTTCTTC
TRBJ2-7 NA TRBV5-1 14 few CASSFGQTSYEQYF TGCGCCAGCAGCTTCGGACAGACCTCCTACGAGCAGTACTTC
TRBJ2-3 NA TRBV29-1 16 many CSVYEPRGARTDTQYF TGCAGCGTTTATGAGCCTCGGGGGGCTCGCACAGATACGCAGTATTTT
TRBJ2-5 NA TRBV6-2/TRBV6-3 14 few CASSRSERAETQYF TGTGCCAGCAGTAGATCGGAGAGAGCGGAGACCCAGTACTTC
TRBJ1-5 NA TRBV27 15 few CASRPVWRADQPQHF TGTGCCAGCAGGCCCGTATGGAGGGCGGATCAGCCCCAGCATTTT